Each of the 20 T cell receptor beta chains below was sequenced from the same sample in a study of blood T cell repertoires in COVID-19. The method was immunoSEQ multiplex PCR; TCRdb's version includes in-frame clones alone and lacks a portion of them. The sample holds about 190,000 clones, roughly 89% seen once. The sample comprised peripheral blood. These receptors were obtained from a man over 45 with acute or convalescent COVID-19.

The gene calls are TRBV24-1 and TRBJ1-2; no firm D call. With 3 bases removed from V and 5 bases from J, the gap between germline ends came to 6 bases. This CDR3 contains 12 residues. The germline gives CDR1 KGHDR, CDR2 SFDVKD. The CDR3 here is CATSDQRYGYTF. The DNA for the CDR3 is TGTGCCACCAGTGATCAGCGTTATGGCTACACCTTC.

V usage is TRBV27 and J usage is TRBJ2-3, with 8 positions matching TRBD2. V shed 5 bases, J shed 4 bases, and the junction held 8 bases outside the gene matches. CDR1 and CDR2 from the germline V gene are MNHEY and SMNVEV (reference sequence). The CDR3 has 15 amino acids. In DNA, the CDR3 is TGTGCCAGCAGTCTAGGGACTAGAGGGGCAGATACGCAGTATTTT. This translates into CASSLGTRGADTQYF.

J is TRBJ1-3 and V is TRBV6-5, with D possibly TRBD1 on 6 matching bases. Germline V lookup: CDR1 MNHEY, CDR2 SVGAGI. Trimming removed 7 bases from V and 3 bases from J, with 13 bases in between. CDR3 size: 14 residues. This chain's CDR3 is CASNPTGNGNTIYF. DNA of the CDR3: TGTGCCAGCAACCCCACAGGGAATGGAAACACCATATATTTT.

V usage is TRBV28 and J usage is TRBJ1-6, with D possibly being TRBD1 (6 bases). The germline CDR1 and CDR2 sequences are MDHEN and SYDVKM. The CDR3 has 14 amino acids. V lost 3 bases to trimming and J lost 10 bases, with 13 bases between them. CDR3 coding DNA: TGTGCCAGCAGTTTCAGGGGTAGGGAATCACCCCTCCACTTT. This codes for CASSFRGRESPLHF.

The chain combines TRBV5-4 with TRBJ2-3; D is perhaps TRBD1 (5 bases). There are 15 residues in the CDR3. Trimming removed 1 base at V and 3 bases at J, with 12 bases between. The germline CDR1 and CDR2 sequences are SGHNT and YYREEE (reference sequence). The DNA for the CDR3 is TGTGCCAGCAGCTTGTCCAGGGATGGGACAGATACGCAGTATTTT. Residues: CASSLSRDGTDTQYF. Complete variable domain (other parts from reference TRBV5-4 and TRBJ2-3): ETGVTQSPTHLIKTRGQQVTLRCSSQSGHNTVSWYQQALGQGPQFIFQYYREEENGRGNFPPRFSGLQFPNYSSELNVNALELDDSALYLCASSLSRDGTDTQYFGPGTRLTVL.

V and J are TRBV4-1 and TRBJ2-2; 14 bases line up with TRBD2. The CDR3 has 18 residues. Germline CDR1 and CDR2: MGHRA and YSYEKL. V trimming: 0 bases; J trimming: 6 bases; junction bases outside the gene matches: 6. CDR3 protein: CASSQERLAGGGAGELFF. The CDR3, as DNA: TGCGCCAGCAGCCAAGAACGACTAGCGGGAGGGGGAGCCGGGGAGCTGTTTTTT.

V and J are TRBV27 and TRBJ2-5, with D possibly being TRBD2 (6 bases). The CDR3 is 15 residues long. Germline CDR1 is MNHEY and CDR2 is SMNVEV (reference sequence). Trimming took off 3 bases at V and 2 bases at J, with 13 bases between the two ends. The CDR3 DNA reads as TGTGCCAGCAGTTTGTCCGGGACTGATCAAGAGACCCAGTACTTC. It yields the protein CASSLSGTDQETQYF.

The J gene is TRBJ1-1, the V gene TRBV7-9; 7 nucleotides match TRBD1. V shed 5 bases, J shed 8 bases, and the junction held 5 bases outside the gene matches. In germline, CDR1 is SEHNR, CDR2 FQNEAQ (reference sequence). This CDR3 has 12 amino acids. In DNA form, the CDR3 reads TGTGCCAGCAGCGGCAAGGGACAGGAAGCTTTCTTT. It yields the protein CASSGKGQEAFF.

This clone was seen only a few times. The chain joins TRBV29-1 to TRBJ1-2; the D is unclear. The CDR3 sequence is 12 residues long. With 3 bases removed from V and 4 bases from J, the gap between germline ends came to 9 bases. Germline V gives CDR1 SQVTM, CDR2 ANQGSEA. The CDR3 region is CSVERGVYGYTF. The CDR3 nucleotides are TGCAGCGTTGAGAGAGGTGTCTATGGCTACACCTTC. Combining the CDR3 with reference TRBV29-1 and TRBJ1-2 gives the whole variable domain SAVISQKPSRDICQRGTSLTIQCQVDSQVTMMFWYRQQPGQSLTLIATANQGSEATYESGFVIDKFPISRPNLTFSTLTVSNMSPEDSSIYLCSVERGVYGYTFGSGTRLTVV.

V usage is TRBV13 and J usage is TRBJ1-1; 7 positions match TRBD1. V shed 6 bases and J 6 bases; nucleotides not matched to a gene: 16. This CDR3 has 16 residues. From germline, CDR1 is PRHDT and CDR2 FYEKMQ (reference sequence). The DNA for the CDR3 is TGTGCCAGCAGACAGGGACAGATCTATCGTCTACCTGAAGCTTTCTTT. It encodes CASRQGQIYRLPEAFF.

This chain links TRBV7-2 with TRBJ2-5, with D maybe TRBD2 (7 bases). In germline, CDR1 is SGHTA, CDR2 FQGNSA. Trimming removed 5 bases at V and 5 bases at J, with 18 bases between. The CDR3 runs 15 residues. Written as DNA, the CDR3 is TGTGCCAGCAGCAGGGGGACTACCCTGTGGGAGACCCAGTACTTC. It is translated as CASSRGTTLWETQYF.

The V gene is TRBV27, the J gene TRBJ2-2, with 9 nucleotides matching TRBD1. V gave up 5 bases and J gave up 5 bases; unmatched junction bases: 6. The CDR3 has 15 residues. Germline CDR1 reads MNHEY; CDR2 reads SMNVEV (reference sequence). The DNA of the CDR3 is TGTGCCAGCAGTACATGGACAGGGGTAACCGGGGAGCTGTTTTTT. The encoded protein is CASSTWTGVTGELFF.

This clone was counted only a few times. The V call is TRBV18, the J call TRBJ2-1; a weak D match, TRBD2 (5 bases). CDR3 length: 14 residues. V lost 1 base and J lost 7, with 11 bases in between. From germline, CDR1 is KGHSH and CDR2 LQKENI. CDR3 region: CASSPQRGGNEQFF. Written as DNA, the CDR3 is TGTGCCAGCTCACCACAAAGAGGAGGTAATGAGCAGTTCTTC.

This clone was detected only once. The chain is built from TRBV3-1 (or the pseudogene TRBV3-2) and TRBJ1-4; 9 bases are shared with TRBD1. This CDR3 contains 14 residues. The germline V gene encodes CDR1 LGHDT and CDR2 YNNKEL (reference sequence). V dropped 8 bases and J dropped 7; count of bases not matched to a gene: 8. CDR3 in DNA: TGTGCCAGCGGAAGACAGGGGGTAGGTGAAAAACTGTTTTTT. Its protein product is CASGRQGVGEKLFF.

The rearrangement uses TRBV11-2 and TRBJ2-5; TRBD1 might be the D (5 bases). The CDR3 has 15 amino acids. The V end lost 3 bases, the J end lost 3 bases, and 14 bases lay between the germline ends. Germline V CDR1 and CDR2: SGHAT, FQNNGV. The CDR3 protein is CASSFSLKGKETQYF. The CDR3, as DNA: TGTGCCAGCAGCTTTAGTTTAAAGGGGAAAGAGACCCAGTACTTC. Filled out from reference TRBV11-2 and TRBJ2-5, the complete variable domain reads EAGVAQSPRYKIIEKRQSVAFWCNPISGHATLYWYQQILGQGPKLLIQFQNNGVVDDSQLPKDRFSAERLKGVDSTLKIQPAKLEDSAVYLCASSFSLKGKETQYFGPGTRLLVL.

CDR3 coding DNA: TGTGCCAGAGGTCCCGCGGGGATCAATGAAAAACTGTTTTTT. Protein sequence: CARGPAGINEKLFF. This chain links TRBV21-1 with TRBJ1-4. TRBV21-1 constitutes a pseudogene. The CDR3 has 14 residues.

CDR3 DNA sequence: TGTGCCAGCAGCCAAGATAGGGCTAGCGGGGGGAGGAGCTCCTACGAGCAGTACGTC. This translates into CASSQDRASGGRSSYEQYV. The chain is built from TRBV3-1 (or the pseudogene TRBV3-2) and TRBJ2-7, with 11 bases fitting TRBD2. The ends lost 0 bases at V and 0 bases at J; junction bases unmatched: 10. The germline V gene encodes CDR1 LGHDT and CDR2 YNNKEL (reference sequence). The CDR3 consists of 19 residues.

The chain carries TRBV7-8 and TRBJ1-5; a possible D gene is TRBD1 (6 bases). The CDR3 runs 14 residues. The ends were cut back, 3 bases at V and 1 base at J, with 7 bases in the middle. CDR1 and CDR2 from the germline V gene are SGHVS and FQNEAQ. The CDR3 is CASSFGTSNQPQHF. CDR3 DNA: TGTGCCAGCAGCTTTGGGACAAGCAATCAGCCCCAGCATTTT.

The V and J genes are TRBV19 and TRBJ2-2; the D gene is possibly TRBD1 (6 bases). Trimming took 6 bases from V and 5 from J, leaving 13 bases between them. The CDR3 has 14 amino acids. The V gene's germline CDR1 is LNHDA and CDR2 SQIVND (reference sequence). CDR3 loop: CASSRGPPTGELFF. CDR3 nucleotide sequence: TGTGCCAGTAGCAGGGGCCCCCCGACCGGGGAGCTGTTTTTT.

The V call is TRBV4-3, the J call TRBJ1-6; 10 positions match TRBD1. The germline CDR1 and CDR2 sequences are LGHNA and YSLEER. V trimming: 3 bases; J trimming: 10 bases; junction bases outside the gene matches: 6. The CDR3 consists of 15 residues. CDR3 coding DNA: TGCGCCAGCAGCCACAACTGGGACAGGGGCTCACCCCTCCACTTT. Translation gives CASSHNWDRGSPLHF.